Each of the 15 T cell receptor beta chains below was sequenced from the same sample in a study of shared clonotypes between healthy human individuals. Generated by immunoSEQ multiplex PCR, the TCRdb table keeps only in-frame clones and is missing some. The sample has about 640,000 clones; about 78% are singletons. The specimen sequenced was memory CD4+ T cells sorted from blood. Subset reported: CD45RA-negative fraction. All receptors come from a woman in her twenties or thirties in good health.

This clone came up a few times. The J gene is TRBJ1-5, the V gene TRBV5-8; D unclear. The germline V gene encodes CDR1 SGHTS and CDR2 YDEGEE. This CDR3 has 13 residues. Trimming took off 5 bases at V and 3 bases at J, with 9 bases between the two ends. The CDR3 is CASSSRINQPQHF. DNA for the CDR3: TGTGCCAGCAGTTCACGGATCAATCAGCCCCAGCATTTT.

The chain couples TRBV6-4 to TRBJ1-1, with 8 bases that match TRBD1. From germline, CDR1 is MRHNA and CDR2 SNTAGT. CDR3 size: 15 residues. After removal of 0 bases from V and 1 base from J, the junction contained 1 base not matched to a gene. The CDR3 nucleotides are TGTGCCAGCAGTGACTCGACAGGGGCGAACACTGAAGCTTTCTTT. Protein: CASSDSTGANTEAFF.

The V call is TRBV11-3, the J call TRBJ2-2; TRBD2 agrees at 8 bases. V was clipped by 7 bases and J by 1 base; unmatched bases: 2. The CDR3 contains 14 residues. In germline, CDR1 is SGHNT, CDR2 YENEEA. The CDR3 sequence: CASKLAENTGELFF. CDR3 sequence (DNA): TGTGCCAGCAAACTAGCGGAGAACACCGGGGAGCTGTTTTTT.

This clone was recorded only once. The chain combines TRBV30 with TRBJ2-1; D might be TRBD1 (6 bases). CDR3 size: 17 residues. The germline gives CDR1 GTSNPN, CDR2 SVGIG (reference sequence). The ends were cut back, 0 bases at V and 7 bases at J, with 22 bases in the middle. The CDR3 reads CAWSVPPRSVRGNEQFF. In DNA form, the CDR3 reads TGTGCCTGGAGTGTACCCCCCAGAAGCGTGAGGGGGAATGAGCAGTTCTTC.

The rearrangement uses TRBV11-3 and TRBJ1-2; D gene uncertain. The V gene's germline CDR1 is SGHNT and CDR2 YENEEA. The CDR3 is 12 residues long. V lost 4 bases to trimming and J lost 5 bases, with 8 bases between them. CDR3: CASSSIGYGYTF. DNA for the CDR3: TGTGCCAGCAGCTCCATAGGATATGGCTACACCTTC.

V usage is TRBV5-4 and J usage is TRBJ1-4; weak D call: TRBD1 (6 bases). The CDR3 sequence is 14 residues long. The V gene's germline CDR1 is SGHNT and CDR2 YYREEE (reference sequence). The germline V and J ends were trimmed by 4 bases and 7 bases, with 14 bases remaining between them. The CDR3 coding sequence is TGTGCCAGCAGCCAAGACGGACAGAGTGAAAAACTGTTTTTT. This sequence encodes CASSQDGQSEKLFF.

This clone was observed a handful of times. The gene calls are TRBV2 and TRBJ2-7; 14 bases map to TRBD2. CDR1 and CDR2 from the germline V gene are SNHLY and FYNNEI. The CDR3 has 17 amino acids. V lost 7 bases, J lost 0 bases, and 8 bases stayed unmatched. The CDR3 spells CASTTGLAGVSSYEQYF. In nucleotides, the CDR3 is TGTGCCAGCACCACGGGACTAGCGGGGGTGAGCTCCTACGAGCAGTACTTC. Looking up the rest from reference TRBV2 and TRBJ2-7 gives the full variable domain: EPEVTQTPSHQVTQMGQEVILRCVPISNHLYFYWYRQILGQKVEFLVSFYNNEISEKSEIFDDQFSVERPDGSNFTLKIRSTKLEDSAMYFCASTTGLAGVSSYEQYFGPGTRLTVT.

This clone has a handful of counts. The chain has TRBV7-6 and TRBJ1-1, with D unresolved. The V gene's germline CDR1 is SGHVS and CDR2 FNYEAQ. The CDR3 has 13 amino acids. V was pared by 7 bases and J by 1 base, with 10 bases between. CDR3: CASKDPQNTEAFF. The CDR3 DNA follows: TGTGCCAGCAAGGACCCCCAGAACACTGAAGCTTTCTTT.

This clone showed up just once. J is TRBJ2-2 and V is TRBV27; D perhaps matches TRBD2 (5 bases). The CDR3 covers 12 residues. With 7 bases removed from V and 6 bases from J, the gap between germline ends came to 9 bases. Germline V gene data show CDR1 as MNHEY and CDR2 as SMNVEV (reference sequence). The CDR3 DNA reads as TGTGCCAGCATAGCGAGGGCCGGGGAGCTGTTTTTT. Translation: CASIARAGELFF.

The rearrangement links TRBV2 to TRBJ1-1; D is possibly TRBD1 (5 bases). The CDR3 is made up of 17 amino acids. The germline CDR1 and CDR2 sequences are SNHLY and FYNNEI. Trimming removed 6 bases at V and 5 bases at J, with 25 bases between. CDR3 residues: CASRETFSGTRGTEAFF. The CDR3 DNA is TGTGCCAGCAGAGAAACCTTCTCCGGGACCAGAGGGACTGAAGCTTTCTTT.

As for this clone: This sample also contains other DNA sequences that code for the same CDR3. The chain recombines TRBV27 with TRBJ2-6, with TRBD1 identical over 7 bases. From germline, CDR1 is MNHEY and CDR2 SMNVEV (reference sequence). V lost 6 bases to trimming and J lost 4 bases; unmatched junction nucleotides: 6. This CDR3 contains 15 residues. In nucleotides, the CDR3 is TGTGCCAGCAGATCTACAGGGGCCGGGGCCAACGTCCTGACTTTC. This translates into CASRSTGAGANVLTF.

V usage is TRBV6-5 and J usage is TRBJ2-7; D unresolved. The V gene lost 0 bases and the J gene lost 3 bases, with 12 bases spanning the gap. The CDR3 is 15 residues long. Germline V gives CDR1 MNHEY, CDR2 SVGAGI. The CDR3 reads CASSYSHLPLYEQYF. The CDR3 nucleotides read TGTGCCAGCAGTTACTCGCACCTTCCACTCTACGAGCAGTACTTC.

The chain links TRBV20-1 to TRBJ1-1; D may be TRBD1 (6 bases). CDR3 length: 11 residues. CDR1 and CDR2 from the germline V gene are DFQATT and SNEGSKA (reference sequence). The CDR3 DNA sequence: TGCAGCAGACAGGTTCACACTGAAGCTTTCTTT. Protein sequence: CSRQVHTEAFF.

The gene calls are TRBV5-6 and TRBJ2-5, with D possibly matching TRBD1 (6 bases). This CDR3 has 15 residues. The V gene's germline CDR1 is SGHDT and CDR2 YYEEEE. V gave up 4 bases and J gave up 3 bases, with 16 bases separating them. In DNA, the CDR3 is TGTGCCAGCAGCATGAGGTTGACAGGAAAAGAGACCCAGTACTTC. Its protein is CASSMRLTGKETQYF.

In its sample, this clone was seen a few times. This chain connects TRBV29-1 to TRBJ2-2; 9 bases align to TRBD2. CDR3 size: 16 residues. V lost 0 bases to trimming and J lost 7 bases; unmatched junction nucleotides: 9. Germline-derived CDR1 and CDR2 are SQVTM and ANQGSEA. The CDR3 DNA reads as TGCAGCGTTGAAGAGGTAGCGGGAGATGGGATCGGGGAGCTGTTTTTT. Encoded protein: CSVEEVAGDGIGELFF.